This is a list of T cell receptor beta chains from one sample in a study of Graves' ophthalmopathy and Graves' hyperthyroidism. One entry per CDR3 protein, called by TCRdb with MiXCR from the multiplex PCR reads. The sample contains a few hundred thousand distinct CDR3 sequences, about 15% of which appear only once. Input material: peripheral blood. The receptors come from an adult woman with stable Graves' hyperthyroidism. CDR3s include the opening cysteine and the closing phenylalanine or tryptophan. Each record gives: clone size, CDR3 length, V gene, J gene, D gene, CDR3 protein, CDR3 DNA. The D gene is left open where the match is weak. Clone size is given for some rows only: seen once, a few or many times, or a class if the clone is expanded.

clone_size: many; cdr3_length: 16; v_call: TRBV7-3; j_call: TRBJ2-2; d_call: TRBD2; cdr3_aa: CASSPLGLLNTGELFF; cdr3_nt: TGTGCCAGCAGCCCATTGGGACTACTGAACACCGGGGAGCTGTTTTTT
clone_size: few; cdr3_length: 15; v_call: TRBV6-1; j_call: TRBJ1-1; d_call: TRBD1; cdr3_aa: CASSPTGRGHTEAFF; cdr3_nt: TGTGCCAGCAGTCCCACGGGCAGGGGGCACACTGAAGCTTTCTTT
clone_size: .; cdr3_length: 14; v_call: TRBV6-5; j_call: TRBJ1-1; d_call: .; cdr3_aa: CASSYAGQHTEAFF; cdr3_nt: TGTGCCAGCAGTTACGCCGGACAGCACACTGAAGCTTTCTTT
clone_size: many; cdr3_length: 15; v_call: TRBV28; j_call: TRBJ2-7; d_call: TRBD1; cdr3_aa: CASSPIDRDDEEQYF; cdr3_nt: TGTGCCAGCAGTCCGATCGACAGGGACGATGAAGAGCAGTACTTC
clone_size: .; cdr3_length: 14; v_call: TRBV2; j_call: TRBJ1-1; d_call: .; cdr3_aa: CASRPDRLNTEAFF; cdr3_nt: TGTGCCAGCAGACCCGACAGATTGAACACTGAAGCTTTCTTT
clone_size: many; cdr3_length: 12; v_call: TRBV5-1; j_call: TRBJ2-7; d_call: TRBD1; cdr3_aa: CASRLDRDEQYF; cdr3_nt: TGCGCCAGCAGACTAGACAGGGACGAGCAGTACTTC
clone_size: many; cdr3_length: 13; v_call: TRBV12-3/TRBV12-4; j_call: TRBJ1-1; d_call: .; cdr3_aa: CASSFGPDTEAFF; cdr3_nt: TGTGCCAGCAGTTTTGGGCCGGACACTGAAGCTTTCTTT
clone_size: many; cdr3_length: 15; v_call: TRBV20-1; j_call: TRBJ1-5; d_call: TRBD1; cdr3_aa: CSARGTGAGNQPQHF; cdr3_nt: TGCAGTGCTAGAGGCACAGGGGCTGGCAATCAGCCCCAGCATTTT
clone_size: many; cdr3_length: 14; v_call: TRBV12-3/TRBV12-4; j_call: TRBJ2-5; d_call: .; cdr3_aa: CASTLRSSVGTQYF; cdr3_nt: TGTGCCAGCACCCTCAGATCGTCAGTCGGGACCCAGTACTTC
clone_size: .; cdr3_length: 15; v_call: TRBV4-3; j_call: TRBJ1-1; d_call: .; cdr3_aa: CASSPLGGVNTEAFF; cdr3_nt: TGCGCCAGCAGCCCCTTAGGAGGCGTGAACACTGAAGCTTTCTTT
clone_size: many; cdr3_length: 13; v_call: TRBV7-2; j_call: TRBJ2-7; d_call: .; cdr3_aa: CASSLTPGWEQYF; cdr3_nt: TGTGCCAGCAGCTTAACCCCAGGGTGGGAGCAGTACTTC
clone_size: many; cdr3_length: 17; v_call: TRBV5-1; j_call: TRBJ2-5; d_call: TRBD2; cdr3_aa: CASSLVPTSGSGETQYF; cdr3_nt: TGCGCCAGCAGCTTGGTCCCGACTAGCGGGAGTGGAGAGACCCAGTACTTC
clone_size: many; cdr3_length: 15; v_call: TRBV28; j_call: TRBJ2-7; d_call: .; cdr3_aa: CASSLFHADSYEQYF; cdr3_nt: TGTGCCAGCAGTTTATTTCATGCGGACTCCTACGAGCAGTACTTC
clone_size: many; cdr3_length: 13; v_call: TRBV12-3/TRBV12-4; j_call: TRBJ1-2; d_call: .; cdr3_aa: CASAQVGGYGYTF; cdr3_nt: TGTGCCAGCGCCCAGGTTGGCGGCTATGGCTACACCTTC
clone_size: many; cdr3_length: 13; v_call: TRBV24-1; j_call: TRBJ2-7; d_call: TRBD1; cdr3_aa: CATSDWDSYEQYF; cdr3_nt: TGTGCCACCAGTGACTGGGACAGCTACGAGCAGTACTTC
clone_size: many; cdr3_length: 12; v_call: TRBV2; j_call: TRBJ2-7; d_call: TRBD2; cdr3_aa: CASGGLASEQYF; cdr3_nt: TGTGCCAGCGGCGGACTAGCATCCGAGCAGTACTTC